This T cell receptor beta chain originates from a study of T-cell reconstitution after alpha-beta-depleted transplantation in children. There are a few counts of this clonotype. The junction departs from germline at one end; a sequencing error may be responsible. This sample's TCRbeta library carried unique molecular identifier barcodes. TCRdb analysed the PCR reads with MiXCR anew, one entry per CDR3 protein. The data contain around 300,000 distinct CDR3 sequences, around 20% of them singletons. The clonotype comes from a male patient aged 10 to 17 who had a stem cell transplant for acute lymphoblastic leukemia, so the T cells may come from the graft donor. Sequencing was performed on PBMCs, mostly from graft donor cells, taken 180 days after TCRalphabeta/CD19-depleted stem cell transplant.

CDR3 bases: TGTGCCATCCGTGAGGGTGAGGGCCAGGCCTACAATGAGCAGTTCTTC. Its protein product is CAIREGEGQAYNEQFF. The genes are TRBV10-3 and TRBJ2-1; perhaps TRBD2 as D (5 bases). CDR3 size: 16 residues. CDR1 and CDR2 from the germline V gene are ENHRY and SYGVKD.